This TCR beta chain comes out of a study of cytomegalovirus exposure and HLA in healthy donors. TCRdb keeps only in-frame clones here, not all; method: immunoSEQ multiplex PCR. The sample carries fewer than 200,000 clones, around nine tenths recorded once. The V gene end was trimmed by 0 bases and the J gene end by 8 bases; junction bases not matched to a gene: 10. The CDR3 has 15 amino acids. Per germline, CDR1 SGHDT and CDR2 YYEEEE. The material sequenced was PBMCs. V is TRBV5-6 and J is TRBJ1-2, with 7 bases aligning to TRBD1. The sequence came from a woman in her late teens or twenties in good health and CMV-seronegative. In DNA form, the CDR3 reads TGTGCCAGCAGCTTGGGACAGGGACAGCTCCGGGGCTACACCTTC. This encodes CASSLGQGQLRGYTF.